The sequence of this T cell receptor (beta chain) was determined in a study of T cell responses to AZD1222 COVID-19 vaccine. In the study overall: Whether given at about 4 or about 12 weeks, second doses were pooled. Study results and limitations: White British donors predominated, females outnumbered males, and clonal diversity was possibly underestimated. Only after the peak T cell response were repertoires sampled.

The CDR3 length is 13 residues. Trimming took 3 bases from V and 3 from J, leaving 8 bases between them. Turning to this clone: Antigen: not known.

The assay was immunoSEQ multiplex PCR, and TCRdb's table has in-frame clones only and misses some. Of over 100,000 clones detected, around 93% appear once; the ten largest clones hold less than 8.5%. The chain couples TRBV12-3 or TRBV12-4 to TRBJ1-2, with D unclear. The sample was peripheral blood, taken on day 0 of AZD1222 vaccination. This clonotype was obtained from an adult in good health. The CDR3 region has the DNA TGTGCCAGCAGTTTCGCCAGTGACTATGGCTACACCTTC. Its protein product is CASSFASDYGYTF.